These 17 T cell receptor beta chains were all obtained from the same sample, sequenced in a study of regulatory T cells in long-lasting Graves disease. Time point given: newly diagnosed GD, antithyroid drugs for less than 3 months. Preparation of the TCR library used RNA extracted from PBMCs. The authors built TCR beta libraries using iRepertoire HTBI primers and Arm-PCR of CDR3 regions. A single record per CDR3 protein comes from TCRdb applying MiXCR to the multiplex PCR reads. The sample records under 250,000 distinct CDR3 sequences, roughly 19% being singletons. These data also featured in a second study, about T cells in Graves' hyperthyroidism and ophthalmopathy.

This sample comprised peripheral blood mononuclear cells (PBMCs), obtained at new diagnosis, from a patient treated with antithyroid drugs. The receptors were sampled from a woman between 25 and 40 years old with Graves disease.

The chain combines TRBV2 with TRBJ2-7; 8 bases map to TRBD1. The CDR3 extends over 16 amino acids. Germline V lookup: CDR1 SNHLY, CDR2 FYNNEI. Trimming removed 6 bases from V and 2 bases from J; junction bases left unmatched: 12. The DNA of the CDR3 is TGTGCCAGCAGCTTAACGTCGGCAGGGGGCACCTACGAGCAGTACTTC. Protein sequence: CASSLTSAGGTYEQYF.

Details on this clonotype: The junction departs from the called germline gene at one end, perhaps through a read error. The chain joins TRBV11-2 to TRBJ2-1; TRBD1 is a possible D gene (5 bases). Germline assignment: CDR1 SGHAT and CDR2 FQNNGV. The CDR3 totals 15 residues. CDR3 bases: TGTGCCAGCGGCTTAGCTAGGGGCTCTCTAAGTGAGCAGTTCTTC. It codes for CASGLARGSLSEQFF.

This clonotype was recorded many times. The CDR3: CASWGDDFSWGYTF. As DNA, the CDR3 is TGTGCCAGCTGGGGGGACGACTTCTCTTGGGGGTACACCTTC. The rearrangement joins TRBV28 to TRBJ1-2; D perhaps matches TRBD1 (5 bases). CDR3 length: 14 amino acids. Germline CDR1 and CDR2: MDHEN and SYDVKM. Trimming took 8 bases from V and 11 from J, leaving 24 bases between them.

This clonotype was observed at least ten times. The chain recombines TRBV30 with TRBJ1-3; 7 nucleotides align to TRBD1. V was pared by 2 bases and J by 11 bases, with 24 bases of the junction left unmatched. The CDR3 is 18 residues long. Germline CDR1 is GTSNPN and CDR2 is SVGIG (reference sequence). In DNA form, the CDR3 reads TGTGCCTGGAGTCCGCACCCTCGACAGGGTGCAAAATACTTCGCCATATATTTT. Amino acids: CAWSPHPRQGAKYFAIYF. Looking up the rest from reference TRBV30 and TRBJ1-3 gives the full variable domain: SQTIHQWPATLVQPVGSPLSLECTVEGTSNPNLYWYRQAAGRGLQLLFYSVGIGQISSEVPQNLSASRPQDRQFILSSKKLLLSDSGFYLCAWSPHPRQGAKYFAIYFGEGSWLTVV.

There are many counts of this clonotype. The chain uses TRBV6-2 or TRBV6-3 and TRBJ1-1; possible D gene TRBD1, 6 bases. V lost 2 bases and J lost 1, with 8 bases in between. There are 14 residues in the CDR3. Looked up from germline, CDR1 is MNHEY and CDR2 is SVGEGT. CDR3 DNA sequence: TGTGCCAGCAGTTACAGGGGGAGGAACACTGAAGCTTTCTTT. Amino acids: CASSYRGRNTEAFF.

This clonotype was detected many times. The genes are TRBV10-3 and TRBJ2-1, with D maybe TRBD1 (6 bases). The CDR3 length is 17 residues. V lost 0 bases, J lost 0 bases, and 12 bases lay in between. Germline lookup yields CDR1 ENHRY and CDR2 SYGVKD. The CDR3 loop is CAISESPPDSSYNEQFF. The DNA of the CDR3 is TGTGCCATCAGTGAGTCCCCACCGGACAGCTCCTACAATGAGCAGTTCTTC.

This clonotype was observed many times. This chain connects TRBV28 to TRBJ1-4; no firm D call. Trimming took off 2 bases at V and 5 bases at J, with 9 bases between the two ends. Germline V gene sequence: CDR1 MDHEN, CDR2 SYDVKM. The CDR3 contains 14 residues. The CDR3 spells CASSLNSPNEKLFF. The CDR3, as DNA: TGTGCCAGCAGTTTAAACAGCCCGAATGAAAAACTGTTTTTT.

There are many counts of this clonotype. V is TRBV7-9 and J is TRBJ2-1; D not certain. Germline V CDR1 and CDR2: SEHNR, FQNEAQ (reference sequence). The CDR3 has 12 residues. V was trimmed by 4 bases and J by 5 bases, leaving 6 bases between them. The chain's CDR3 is CASSSINNEQFF. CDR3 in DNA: TGTGCCAGCAGCTCCATTAACAATGAGCAGTTCTTC.

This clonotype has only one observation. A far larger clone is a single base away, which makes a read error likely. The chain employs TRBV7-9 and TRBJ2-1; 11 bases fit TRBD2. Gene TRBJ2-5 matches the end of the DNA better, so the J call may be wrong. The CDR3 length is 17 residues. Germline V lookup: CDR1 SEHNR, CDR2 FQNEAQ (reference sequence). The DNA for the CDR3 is TGTGCCGGCAGTTACAGAAGAGTAGCGGGAGGGCAAGAGACCCAGTACTTC. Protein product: CAGSYRRVAGGQETQYF.

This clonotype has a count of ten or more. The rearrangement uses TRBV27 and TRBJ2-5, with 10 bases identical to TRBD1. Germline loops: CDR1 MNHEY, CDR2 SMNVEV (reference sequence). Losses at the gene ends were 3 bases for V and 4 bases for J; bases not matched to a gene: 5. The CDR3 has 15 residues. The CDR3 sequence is CASSFDRGRLETQYF. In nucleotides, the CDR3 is TGTGCCAGCAGTTTCGACAGGGGGCGATTAGAGACCCAGTACTTC.

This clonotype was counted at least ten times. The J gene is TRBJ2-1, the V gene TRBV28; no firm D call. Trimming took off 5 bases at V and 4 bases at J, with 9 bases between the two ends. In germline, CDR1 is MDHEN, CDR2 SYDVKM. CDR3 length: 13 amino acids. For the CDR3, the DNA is TGTGCCAGCAGTCCGGACCCGTACAATGAGCAGTTCTTC. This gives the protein CASSPDPYNEQFF. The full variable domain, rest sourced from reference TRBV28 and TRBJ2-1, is DVKVTQSSRYLVKRTGEKVFLECVQDMDHENMFWYRQDPGLGLRLIYFSYDVKMKEKGDIPEGYSVSREKKERFSLILESASTNQTSMYLCASSPDPYNEQFFGPGTRLTVL.

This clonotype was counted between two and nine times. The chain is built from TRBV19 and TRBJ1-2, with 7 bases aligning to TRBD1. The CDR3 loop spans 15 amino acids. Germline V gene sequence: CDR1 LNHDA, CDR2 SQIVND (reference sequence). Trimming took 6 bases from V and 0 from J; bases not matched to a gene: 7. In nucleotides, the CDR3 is TGTGCCAGTAGCCAGGGGGTGGGGACTAACTATGGCTACACCTTC. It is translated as CASSQGVGTNYGYTF.

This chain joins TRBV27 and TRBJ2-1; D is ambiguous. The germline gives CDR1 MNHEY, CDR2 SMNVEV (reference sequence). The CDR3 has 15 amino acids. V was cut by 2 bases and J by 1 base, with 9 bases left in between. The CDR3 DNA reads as TGTGCCAGCAGTTTAGGGGATACGTCCTACAATGAGCAGTTCTTC. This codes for CASSLGDTSYNEQFF.

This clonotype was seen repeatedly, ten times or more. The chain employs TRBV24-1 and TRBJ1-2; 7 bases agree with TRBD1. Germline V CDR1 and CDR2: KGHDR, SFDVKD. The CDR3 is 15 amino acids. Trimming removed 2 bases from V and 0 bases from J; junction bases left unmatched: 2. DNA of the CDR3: TGTGCCACCAGTGATTGGACAGGCCCTAACTATGGCTACACCTTC. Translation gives CATSDWTGPNYGYTF.

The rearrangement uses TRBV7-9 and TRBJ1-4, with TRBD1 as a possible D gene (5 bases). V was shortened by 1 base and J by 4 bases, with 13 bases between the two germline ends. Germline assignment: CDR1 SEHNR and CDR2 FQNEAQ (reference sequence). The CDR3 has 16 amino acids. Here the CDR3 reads CASSLDFRAYNEKLFF. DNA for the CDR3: TGTGCCAGCAGCTTAGACTTCAGGGCCTATAATGAAAAACTGTTTTTT.

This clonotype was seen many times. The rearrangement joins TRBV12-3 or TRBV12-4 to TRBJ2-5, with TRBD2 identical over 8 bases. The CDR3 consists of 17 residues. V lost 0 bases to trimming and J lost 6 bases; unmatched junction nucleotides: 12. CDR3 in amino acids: CASSLALGREGPQTQYF. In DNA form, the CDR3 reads TGTGCCAGCAGTTTAGCGCTGGGTCGGGAGGGCCCCCAGACCCAGTACTTC.

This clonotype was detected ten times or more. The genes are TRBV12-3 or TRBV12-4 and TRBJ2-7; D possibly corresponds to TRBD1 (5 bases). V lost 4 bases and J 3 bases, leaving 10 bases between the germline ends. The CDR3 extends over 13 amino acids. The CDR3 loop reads CASSSPGFYEQYF. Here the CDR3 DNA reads TGTGCCAGCAGTTCGCCAGGGTTCTACGAGCAGTACTTC.